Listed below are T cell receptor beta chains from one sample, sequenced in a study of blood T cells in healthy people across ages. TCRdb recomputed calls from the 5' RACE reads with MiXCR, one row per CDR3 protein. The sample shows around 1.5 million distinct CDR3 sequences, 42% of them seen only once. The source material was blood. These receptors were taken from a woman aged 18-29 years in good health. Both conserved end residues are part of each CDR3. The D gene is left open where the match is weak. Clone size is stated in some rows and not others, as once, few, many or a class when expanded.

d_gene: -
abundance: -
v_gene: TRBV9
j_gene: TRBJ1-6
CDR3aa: CASSVDPISPELDSPLHF
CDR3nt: TGTGCCAGCAGCGTAGACCCGATCAGCCCCGAGTTGGATTCACCCCTCCACTTT

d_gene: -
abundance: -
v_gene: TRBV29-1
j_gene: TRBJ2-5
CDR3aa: CSGGLYNEQYF
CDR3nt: TGCAGCGGTGGACTCTACAATGAGCAGTACTTC

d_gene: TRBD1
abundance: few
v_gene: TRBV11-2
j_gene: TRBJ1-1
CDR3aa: CASSSSGGGSIEAFF
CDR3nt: TGTGCCAGCAGCTCCTCAGGGGGGGGATCGATTGAAGCTTTCTTT

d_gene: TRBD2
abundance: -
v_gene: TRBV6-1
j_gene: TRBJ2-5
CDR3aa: CASMKGTSGIWETQYF
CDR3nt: TGTGCCAGCATGAAGGGGACTAGCGGGATCTGGGAGACCCAGTACTTC

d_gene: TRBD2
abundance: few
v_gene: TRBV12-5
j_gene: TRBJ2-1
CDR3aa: CASGTTSGGRYNEQFF
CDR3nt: TGTGCTAGTGGTACGACTAGCGGGGGACGATACAATGAGCAGTTCTTC

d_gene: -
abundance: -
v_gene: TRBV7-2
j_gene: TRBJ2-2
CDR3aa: CASSLRWGPNTGELFF
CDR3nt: TGTGCCAGCAGCTTAAGGTGGGGGCCGAACACCGGGGAGCTGTTTTTT

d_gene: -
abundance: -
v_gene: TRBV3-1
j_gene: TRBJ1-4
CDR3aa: CASSHLGGTNEKLFF
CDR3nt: TGTGCCAGCAGCCACCTAGGGGGAACTAATGAAAAACTGTTTTTT

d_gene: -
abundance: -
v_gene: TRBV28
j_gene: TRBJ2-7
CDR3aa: CASSLPGLMAFSEQYF
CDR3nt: TGTGCCAGCAGTCTCCCGGGACTCATGGCTTTTAGCGAGCAGTACTTC

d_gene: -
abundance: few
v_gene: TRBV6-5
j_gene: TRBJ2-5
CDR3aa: CASSYLQAGETQYF
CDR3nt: TGTGCCAGCAGTTACTTACAGGCCGGGGAGACCCAGTACTTC

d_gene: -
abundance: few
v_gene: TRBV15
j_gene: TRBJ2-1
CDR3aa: CATSIGVYNEQFF
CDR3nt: TGTGCCACCAGCATCGGGGTGTACAATGAGCAGTTCTTC

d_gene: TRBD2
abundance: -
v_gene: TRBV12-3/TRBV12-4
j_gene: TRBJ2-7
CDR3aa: CASSGGGASFGGYEQYF
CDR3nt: TGTGCCAGCAGCGGGGGGGGCGCATCCTTTGGGGGCTACGAGCAGTACTTC

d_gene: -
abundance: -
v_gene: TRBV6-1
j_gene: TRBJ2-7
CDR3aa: CASSESGPYEQYF
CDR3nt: TGTGCCAGCAGTGAATCGGGGCCGTACGAGCAGTACTTC

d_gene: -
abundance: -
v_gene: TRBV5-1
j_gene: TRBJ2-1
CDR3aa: CASKIGGDQETQFF
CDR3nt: TGCGCCAGCAAAATTGGCGGGGACCAAGAGACCCAGTTCTTC

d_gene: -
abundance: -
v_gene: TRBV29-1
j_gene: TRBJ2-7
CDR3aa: CSAQTGTRVVEQYF
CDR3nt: TGCAGCGCACAAACCGGGACGCGGGTGGTAGAGCAGTACTTC

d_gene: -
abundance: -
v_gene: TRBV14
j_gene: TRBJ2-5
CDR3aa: CASSHMGRTQETQYF
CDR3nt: TGTGCCAGCAGCCACATGGGACGGACACAAGAGACCCAGTACTTC

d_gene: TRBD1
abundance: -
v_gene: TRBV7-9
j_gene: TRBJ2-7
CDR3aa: CASSFPDRGGSAWNEQYF
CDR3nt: TGTGCCAGCAGCTTTCCCGACAGGGGGGGATCGGCGTGGAACGAGCAGTACTTC